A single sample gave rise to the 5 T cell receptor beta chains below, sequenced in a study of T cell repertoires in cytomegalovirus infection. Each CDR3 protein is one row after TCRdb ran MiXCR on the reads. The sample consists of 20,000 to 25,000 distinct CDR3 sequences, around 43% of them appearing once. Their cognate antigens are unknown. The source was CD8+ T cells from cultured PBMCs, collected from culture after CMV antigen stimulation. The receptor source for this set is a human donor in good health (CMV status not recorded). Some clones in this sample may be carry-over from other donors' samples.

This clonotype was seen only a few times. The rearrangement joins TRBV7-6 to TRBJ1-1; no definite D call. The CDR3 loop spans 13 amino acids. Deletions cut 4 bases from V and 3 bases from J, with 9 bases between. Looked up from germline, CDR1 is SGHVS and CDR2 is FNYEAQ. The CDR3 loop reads CASSWQSYTEAFF. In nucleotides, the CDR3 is TGTGCCAGCAGCTGGCAAAGTTACACTGAAGCTTTCTTT.

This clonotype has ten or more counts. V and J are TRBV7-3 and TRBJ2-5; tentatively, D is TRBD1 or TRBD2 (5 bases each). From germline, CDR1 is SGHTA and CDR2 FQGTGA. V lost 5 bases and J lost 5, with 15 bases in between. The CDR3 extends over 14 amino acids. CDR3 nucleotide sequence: TGTGCCAGCAGCGCCGGGACCACCGGGGAGACCCAGTACTTC. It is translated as CASSAGTTGETQYF.

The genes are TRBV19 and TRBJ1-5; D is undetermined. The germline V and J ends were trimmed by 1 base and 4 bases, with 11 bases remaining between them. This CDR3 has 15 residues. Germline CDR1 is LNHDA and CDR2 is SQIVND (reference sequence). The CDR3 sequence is CASSIARQSNQPQHF. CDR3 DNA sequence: TGTGCCAGTAGTATAGCCCGGCAGAGTAATCAGCCCCAGCATTTT. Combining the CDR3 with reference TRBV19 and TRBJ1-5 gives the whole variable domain DGGITQSPKYLFRKEGQNVTLSCEQNLNHDAMYWYRQDPGQGLRLIYYSQIVNDFQKGDIAEGYSVSREKKESFPLTVTSAQKNPTAFYLCASSIARQSNQPQHFGDGTRLSIL.

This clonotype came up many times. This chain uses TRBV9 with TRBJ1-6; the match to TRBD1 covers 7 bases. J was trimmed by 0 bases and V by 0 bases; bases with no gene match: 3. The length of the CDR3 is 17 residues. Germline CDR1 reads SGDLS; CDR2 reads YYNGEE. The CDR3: CASSVEGQSSYNSPLHF. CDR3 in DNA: TGTGCCAGCAGCGTAGAGGGACAGAGCTCCTATAATTCACCCCTCCACTTT.

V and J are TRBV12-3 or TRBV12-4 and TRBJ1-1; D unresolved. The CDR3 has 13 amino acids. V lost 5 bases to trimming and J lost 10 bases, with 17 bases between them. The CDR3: CASSPRKGGVAFF. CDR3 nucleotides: TGTGCCAGCAGTCCGAGAAAGGGTGGGGTAGCTTTCTTT.